What follows are 26 T cell receptor beta chains derived from one specimen sequenced in a study of blood T cells in healthy people across ages. Primers used in a second PCR of roughly 7 to 12 cycles were a sample-barcoded 5' primer and a J-beta primer mix. TCRdb reprocessed the 5' RACE reads via MiXCR and lists one record per CDR3 protein. The data hold about 1.8 million distinct CDR3 sequences, with roughly 52% observed a single time. The specimen sequenced was blood. The receptors derive from a woman aged 40-49 years in good health.

The chain recombines TRBV6-1 with TRBJ1-5; weak D call: TRBD1 (6 bases). Germline V CDR1 and CDR2: MNHNS, SASEGT. V was cut by 7 bases and J by 4 bases, with 8 bases left in between. This CDR3 contains 12 residues. The CDR3 region is CASTGQNQPQHF. Written as DNA, the CDR3 is TGTGCCAGCACCGGACAGAATCAGCCCCAGCATTTT.

CDR3 region: CASRHRDRGGYEQYF. The CDR3 DNA reads as TGCGCCAGCAGACACCGGGACAGGGGTGGGTACGAGCAGTACTTC. The chain is built from TRBV5-1 and TRBJ2-7; TRBD1 agrees at 10 bases. CDR3 length: 15 amino acids. Germline-derived CDR1 and CDR2 are SGHRS and YFSETQ. With V trimmed by 5 bases and J by 4 bases, 9 bases remained unmatched.

This clonotype was seen more than once but under ten times. V is TRBV6-5 and J is TRBJ2-6; TRBD1 is a possible D gene (6 bases). Per the germline V gene, CDR1 is MNHEY and CDR2 is SVGAGI. The V end was cut by 5 bases, the J end by 2 bases, with 10 bases between. The CDR3 runs 15 residues. The CDR3, as DNA: TGTGCCAGCAGTCACAGGGATCCTGGGGCCAACGTCCTGACTTTC. This sequence encodes CASSHRDPGANVLTF.

This clonotype came up a few times. The genes are TRBV20-1 and TRBJ2-1; 9 bases are shared with TRBD1. Germline V gene data show CDR1 as DFQATT and CDR2 as SNEGSKA (reference sequence). Losses at the gene ends were 6 bases for V and 2 bases for J; bases not matched to a gene: 5. This CDR3 region has 14 residues. The CDR3 region has the DNA TGCAGTGCCCAGGACAGGGGACCCTACAATGAGCAGTTCTTC. Translation gives CSAQDRGPYNEQFF.

V gene TRBV15 combines with J gene TRBJ2-5; D is ambiguous. The J call is uncertain, as TRBJ2-7 better fits the DNA end. The CDR3 length is 14 residues. Germline V gives CDR1 LNHNV, CDR2 YYDKDF (reference sequence). The CDR3 loop is CATSRDPGVYEQYF. Here the CDR3 DNA reads TGTGCCACCAGCAGAGATCCAGGAGTCTACGAGCAGTACTTC.

This clonotype was seen a handful of times. J is TRBJ2-4 and V is TRBV19, with D uncertain. The ends were cut back, 1 base at V and 8 bases at J, with 12 bases in the middle. Germline CDR1 is LNHDA and CDR2 is SQIVND (reference sequence). The CDR3 loop spans 14 amino acids. DNA for the CDR3: TGTGCCAGTAGTATAGGGCCAGGCCGGGACATTCAGTACTTC. It yields the protein CASSIGPGRDIQYF.

V and J are TRBV29-1 and TRBJ1-2; no clear D gene. V was clipped by 7 bases and J by 6 bases, with 21 bases between them. This CDR3 has 14 residues. Germline V gene sequence: CDR1 SQVTM, CDR2 ANQGSEA. The CDR3, as DNA: TGCAGCGCACGATTGGACGGGAGCCGGGATGGCTACACCTTC. Its protein product is CSARLDGSRDGYTF.

The V call is TRBV5-1, the J call TRBJ1-2, with 10 bases that match TRBD1. CDR3 length: 18 residues. The V segment lost 3 bases and the J segment 3 bases; nucleotides outside the gene matches: 14. The germline CDR1 and CDR2 sequences are SGHRS and YFSETQ. The CDR3 DNA is TGCGCCAGCAGCTCCGGGCCGGGACAGGGGATGTTCGACTATGGCTACACCTTC. Protein product: CASSSGPGQGMFDYGYTF.

The sample holds a few counts of this clonotype. The J gene is TRBJ2-7, the V gene TRBV21-1; the table's TRBD1 call for D was not verified on the DNA. TRBV21-1 is classified as a pseudogene. The CDR3 sequence is 12 residues long. The CDR3 DNA reads TGTGCCAGCAGTTACCCGGGACCTGAGCAGTACTTC. It yields the protein CASSYPGPEQYF.

A single count supports this clonotype. At one boundary the junction diverges from the germline segment, which might be a read error. The V and J genes are TRBV7-6 and TRBJ2-1; 13 bases agree with TRBD2. CDR1 and CDR2 from the germline V gene are SGHVS and FNYEAQ. The CDR3 has 16 residues. CDR3 protein: CASSFPGLAGMNERFF. The DNA for the CDR3 is TGTGCCAGCAGCTTTCCGGGACTAGCGGGGATGAATGAGCGGTTCTTC. Full variable domain (rest looked up from reference TRBV7-6 and TRBJ2-1): GAGVSQSPRYKVTKRGQDVALRCDPISGHVSLYWYRQALGQGPEFLTYFNYEAQQDKSGLPNDRFSAERPEGSISTLTIQRTEQRDSAMYRCASSFPGLAGMNERFFGPGTRLTVL.

The rearrangement joins TRBV20-1 to TRBJ1-5; D gene ambiguous. V lost 6 bases and J lost 1, with 13 bases in between. The germline CDR1 and CDR2 sequences are DFQATT and SNEGSKA (reference sequence). This CDR3 comprises 14 residues. CDR3 loop: CSAPVGSSNQPQHF. In nucleotides, the CDR3 is TGCAGTGCCCCGGTGGGTAGCAGCAATCAGCCCCAGCATTTT.

The chain recombines TRBV2 with TRBJ1-2; the D is unclear. The germline CDR1 and CDR2 sequences are SNHLY and FYNNEI. V was shortened by 7 bases and J by 9 bases, with 15 bases between the two germline ends. The CDR3 spans 12 residues. In DNA, the CDR3 is TGTGCCAGCATCCGAGGCCCTGGGAGCTACACCTTC. Its translation is CASIRGPGSYTF.

The chain couples TRBV7-2 to TRBJ1-5; 9 bases map to TRBD1. With V trimmed by 4 bases and J by 5 bases, 6 bases remained unmatched. The germline gives CDR1 SGHTA, CDR2 FQGNSA. The CDR3 extends over 15 amino acids. The CDR3 loop reads CASSSGQGFDQPQHF. In DNA, the CDR3 is TGTGCCAGCAGCTCGGGACAGGGTTTCGATCAGCCCCAGCATTTT. The entire variable domain, with the rest obtained from reference TRBV7-2 and TRBJ1-5, is as follows: GAGVSQSPSNKVTEKGKDVELRCDPISGHTALYWYRQSLGQGLEFLIYFQGNSAPDKSGLPSDRFSAERTGGSVSTLTIQRTQQEDSAVYLCASSSGQGFDQPQHFGDGTRLSIL.

The chain combines TRBV20-1 with TRBJ2-7, with TRBD1 as a possible D gene (6 bases). V gave up 6 bases and J gave up 7 bases, with 16 bases separating them. Germline CDR1 reads DFQATT; CDR2 reads SNEGSKA (reference sequence). The CDR3 spans 12 residues. In DNA form, the CDR3 reads TGCAGTGCGATCAGGGGCGAGTATGAGCAGTACTTC. Translation: CSAIRGEYEQYF.

The chain links TRBV6-4 to TRBJ2-6, with D unclear. Germline CDR1 is MRHNA and CDR2 is SNTAGT. The V end was cut by 0 bases, the J end by 1 base, with 16 bases between. This CDR3 spans 19 amino acids. The CDR3, as DNA: TGTGCCAGCAGTGACTCCTCTTCTCGACGGTTATCTGGGGCCAACGTCCTGACTTTC. Translated, it gives CASSDSSSRRLSGANVLTF.

This clonotype was picked up one time. CDR3 DNA: TGTGCCAGCGGACCATCACAAGGTACCTATGGCTACACCTTC. As protein: CASGPSQGTYGYTF. The chain is built from TRBV27 and TRBJ1-2; D ambiguous. The CDR3 has 14 amino acids. V shed 8 bases and J shed 4 bases, with 17 bases lying between them. Per the germline V gene, CDR1 is MNHEY and CDR2 is SMNVEV (reference sequence).

The rearrangement uses TRBV24-1 and TRBJ2-1; 10 bases fit TRBD2. The CDR3 covers 17 residues. V gave up 3 bases and J gave up 8 bases; unmatched junction bases: 12. Germline CDR1 is KGHDR and CDR2 is SFDVKD. CDR3 in DNA: TGTGCCACCAGTGATCCCGGCCCGAGCGGGGGGGCCTATGAGCAGTTCTTC. It yields the protein CATSDPGPSGGAYEQFF.

The table lists this clonotype with a few counts. V and J are TRBV20-1 and TRBJ2-1; 8 bases are a match to TRBD1. CDR1 DFQATT and CDR2 SNEGSKA come from the germline V gene (reference sequence). After removal of 6 bases from V and 5 bases from J, the junction contained 12 bases not matched to a gene. The CDR3 contains 15 residues. Here the CDR3 DNA reads TGCAGTGCCCACCCCGGGACAGGTGGCCACAATGAGCAGTTCTTC. Its protein is CSAHPGTGGHNEQFF.

The V gene is TRBV5-1, the J gene TRBJ2-1, with D maybe TRBD2 (7 bases). V lost 4 bases to trimming and J lost 5 bases, with 16 bases between them. Germline CDR1 is SGHRS and CDR2 is YFSETQ. The length of the CDR3 is 15 residues. This CDR3 is CASSAGGGPNNEQFF. The CDR3 nucleotides read TGCGCCAGCAGCGCAGGCGGGGGCCCAAACAATGAGCAGTTCTTC.

This clonotype was observed a few times. The chain employs TRBV12-3 or TRBV12-4 and TRBJ1-5; no reliable D call. V lost 6 bases and J lost 4, with 13 bases in between. There are 14 residues in the CDR3. The CDR3 loop reads CASRMVAGNQPQHF. CDR3 sequence (DNA): TGTGCCAGCAGGATGGTGGCGGGGAATCAGCCCCAGCATTTT.

The chain has TRBV6-1 and TRBJ2-1; D remains unclear. Trimming cost V 0 bases and J 10 bases, with 13 bases left between them. Looked up from germline, CDR1 is MNHNS and CDR2 is SASEGT. This CDR3 has 14 residues. CDR3 amino acids: CASSEAPTPGEQFF. For the CDR3, the DNA is TGTGCCAGCAGTGAAGCGCCTACCCCCGGGGAGCAGTTCTTC.

This clonotype was recorded only once. This chain links TRBV7-2 with TRBJ2-3, with D perhaps TRBD1 (5 bases). The CDR3 totals 15 residues. Germline CDR1 is SGHTA and CDR2 is FQGNSA. V was shortened by 3 bases and J by 6 bases, with 16 bases between the two germline ends. CDR3: CASSFGRTLSDTQYF. The CDR3 DNA follows: TGTGCCAGCAGCTTCGGACGGACACTATCGGATACGCAGTATTTT.

The rearrangement uses TRBV3-1 and TRBJ1-2; D ambiguous. The CDR3 is 12 amino acids. Between the trimmed V and J ends, which lost 1 base and 8 bases, there was a span of 8 bases. Germline loops: CDR1 LGHDT, CDR2 YNNKEL (reference sequence). The CDR3 protein is CASSQAVGGYTF. Written as DNA, the CDR3 is TGTGCCAGCAGCCAAGCGGTGGGAGGCTACACCTTC.

This clonotype was observed at least ten times. The chain has TRBV7-2 and TRBJ2-5; D gene unclear. The CDR3 has 12 residues. The V gene's germline CDR1 is SGHTA and CDR2 FQGNSA. V lost 5 bases to trimming and J lost 1 base, with 5 bases between them. The CDR3 DNA sequence: TGTGCCAGCAGCGACCCCCAAGAGACCCAGTACTTC. The encoded protein is CASSDPQETQYF. The full variable domain, its missing parts supplied by reference TRBV7-2 and TRBJ2-5, is GAGVSQSPSNKVTEKGKDVELRCDPISGHTALYWYRQSLGQGLEFLIYFQGNSAPDKSGLPSDRFSAERTGGSVSTLTIQRTQQEDSAVYLCASSDPQETQYFGPGTRLLVL.

The chain joins TRBV27 to TRBJ2-5; no clear D gene. V was shortened by 0 bases and J by 0 bases, with 5 bases between the two germline ends. This CDR3 contains 14 residues. CDR1 is MNHEY, CDR2 SMNVEV, per germline (reference sequence). CDR3: CASSLSPNQETQYF. CDR3 nucleotides: TGTGCCAGCAGTTTATCGCCCAACCAAGAGACCCAGTACTTC.

This clonotype has a handful of counts. The gene calls are TRBV4-3 and TRBJ2-1; tentatively, D is TRBD2 (5 bases). V was trimmed by 0 bases and J by 9 bases, leaving 9 bases between them. This CDR3 region has 13 residues. CDR1 and CDR2 from the germline V gene are LGHNA and YSLEER. CDR3 loop: CASSQDYGSEQFF. DNA of the CDR3: TGCGCCAGCAGCCAAGATTATGGGAGTGAGCAGTTCTTC.